This is a list of T cell receptor beta chains from one sample in a study of CD8 T cells in ankylosing spondylitis. Via MiXCR, TCRdb re-called the 5' RACE reads, giving one row per CDR3 protein. Among 350,000 or so distinct CDR3 sequences listed, about 9.9% were seen once. Sequencing was carried out using blood, either unsorted or a sorted T cell fraction (not recorded which). The receptors were sampled from a female donor with ankylosing spondylitis or in good health (not recorded which). Each CDR3 is given with its conserved first and last residue. A D gene is named only where the DNA matches it firmly. Clone size is shown for a subset of rows, as once, few, many or a class of expanded clone.

>.|.|TRBV18|TRBJ1-5
CASSPEGGRQPQHF
TGTGCCAGCTCACCAGAAGGGGGGAGGCAGCCCCAGCATTTT
>.|.|TRBV5-8|TRBJ2-3
CASSSGTRGTDTQYF
TGTGCCAGCAGCTCCGGGACTCGGGGCACAGATACGCAGTATTTT
>.|many|TRBV28|TRBJ2-7
CASSFAGTYEQYF
TGTGCCAGCAGTTTCGCAGGGACCTACGAGCAGTACTTC
>.|few|TRBV12-3/TRBV12-4|TRBJ2-7
CASSPRTLYEQYF
TGTGCCAGCAGTCCCCGGACCCTCTACGAGCAGTACTTC
>TRBD1|few|TRBV2|TRBJ1-5
CASSESGTGANQPQHF
TGTGCCAGCAGTGAAAGCGGGACAGGGGCCAATCAGCCCCAGCATTTT
>TRBD2|.|TRBV5-1|TRBJ2-5
CASSLVPAGGQETQYF
TGCGCCAGCAGCTTGGTCCCAGCGGGGGGCCAAGAGACCCAGTACTTC
>.|many|TRBV20-1|TRBJ1-5
CSASSQGSNQPQHF
TGCAGTGCTAGTTCCCAGGGGAGCAATCAGCCCCAGCATTTT
>.|few|TRBV20-1|TRBJ2-5
CSARGLRDRLGTQHF
TGCAGTGCTAGGGGACTACGGGACAGACTTGGGACCCAGCACTTC
>.|many|TRBV6-2/TRBV6-3|TRBJ1-5
CASSYARVAGVSNQPQHF
TGTGCCAGCAGTTACGCTCGCGTCGCCGGGGTTAGCAATCAGCCCCAGCATTTT
>.|many|TRBV12-3/TRBV12-4|TRBJ1-5
CASSLGGRGGSNQPQHF
TGTGCCAGCAGCCTTGGGGGAAGGGGGGGTAGCAATCAGCCCCAGCATTTT
>.|many|TRBV7-6|TRBJ1-6
CASSLAPGDSPLHF
TGTGCCAGCAGCTTAGCTCCAGGCGATTCACCCCTCCACTTT
>TRBD1|.|TRBV5-1|TRBJ2-7
CASSLEGRGRWDEQYF
TGCGCCAGCAGCTTGGAGGGCAGGGGGCGATGGGACGAGCAGTACTTC
>.|many|TRBV20-1|TRBJ2-7
CSARRDWSYEQYF
TGCAGTGCTAGACGGGACTGGAGTTACGAGCAGTACTTC
>.|.|TRBV6-5|TRBJ2-3
CANSYGGGTVTQYF
TGTGCCAACAGTTACGGTGGAGGTACAGTTACGCAGTATTTT
>.|many|TRBV5-1|TRBJ1-2
CASSDQRGYTF
TGCGCCAGCTCCGACCAGCGCGGCTACACCTTC
>TRBD1|.|TRBV5-5|TRBJ2-3
CASSPTRDRGTDTQYF
TGTGCCAGCAGCCCGACCCGGGACAGGGGAACAGATACGCAGTATTTT
>.|many|TRBV27|TRBJ2-2
CASSLSAGTNTGELFF
TGTGCCAGCAGTTTAAGCGCGGGGACTAACACCGGGGAGCTGTTTTTT
>.|.|TRBV20-1|TRBJ2-4
CCARDLGAVLAKNIQYF
TGCTGTGCTAGAGATTTGGGGGCAGTCCTAGCCAAAAACATTCAGTACTTC
>.|.|TRBV7-2|TRBJ2-2
CASSETPTPGELFF
TGTGCCAGCAGCGAGACGCCTACGCCCGGGGAGCTGTTTTTT
>TRBD1|many|TRBV5-1|TRBJ2-7
CASSLGQGIVVGYEQYF
TGCGCCAGCAGCTTGGGACAGGGGATCGTCGTCGGCTACGAGCAGTACTTC
>.|many|TRBV9|TRBJ2-5
CASSVEAGKETQYF
TGTGCCAGCAGCGTTGAGGCAGGGAAAGAGACCCAGTACTTC
>.|many|TRBV10-3|TRBJ2-1
CAIRAWQANYNEQFF
TGTGCCATCAGGGCGTGGCAGGCGAACTACAATGAGCAGTTCTTC
>.|many|TRBV12-3/TRBV12-4|TRBJ2-7
CASSLGGLSYEQYF
TGTGCCAGCAGTTTAGGGGGCCTTTCCTACGAGCAGTACTTC
>.|many|TRBV7-2|TRBJ2-2
CASSRGGPGELFF
TGTGCCAGCAGCCGCGGGGGCCCCGGGGAGCTGTTTTTT
>.|many|TRBV7-9|TRBJ1-2
CASTQDSNDGYTF
TGTGCCAGCACGCAGGACAGCAATGATGGCTACACCTTC
>TRBD2|many|TRBV20-1|TRBJ2-3
CSASRLAGTTDTQYF
TGCAGTGCTTCGAGACTAGCGGGTACAACAGATACGCAGTATTTT
>.|.|TRBV21-1|TRBJ2-7
CAIRVPGPTYEQYF
TGTGCCATTAGGGTCCCGGGGCCCACCTACGAGCAGTACTTC
>TRBD1|few|TRBV28|TRBJ2-2
CASSLKGAANTGELFF
TGTGCCAGCAGTTTAAAGGGGGCGGCGAACACCGGGGAGCTGTTTTTT
>.|many|TRBV20-1|TRBJ2-1
CSARPSVKNEQFF
TGCAGTGCCCGTCCCAGCGTGAAAAATGAGCAGTTCTTC
>.|many|TRBV5-1|TRBJ2-2
CASSLAKELFF
TGCGCCAGCAGCTTGGCCAAGGAGCTGTTTTTT
>.|many|TRBV10-3|TRBJ2-1
CAISERIYNEQFF
TGTGCCATCAGTGAGCGGATCTACAATGAGCAGTTCTTC
>.|few|TRBV12-3/TRBV12-4|TRBJ2-1
CASAGFSGEQFF
TGTGCCAGCGCAGGGTTTTCGGGTGAGCAGTTCTTC
>.|many|TRBV2|TRBJ1-1
CASSTTVSEAFF
TGTGCCAGCTCGACTACCGTATCTGAAGCTTTCTTT
>.|many|TRBV10-1|TRBJ1-1
CASEGRGHRNTEAFF
TGCGCCAGCGAAGGGCGGGGGCATAGGAACACTGAAGCTTTCTTT
>.|many|TRBV29-1|TRBJ2-1
CSVENLYEQFF
TGCAGCGTTGAAAATCTTTATGAGCAGTTCTTC
>.|many|TRBV11-2|TRBJ2-3
CASSLDSIADTDTQYF
TGTGCCAGCAGCTTAGATAGTATCGCTGACACAGATACGCAGTATTTT
>.|.|TRBV20-1|TRBJ2-1
CSAKPGTSNSGEQFF
TGCAGTGCAAAACCTGGGACCAGCAACTCCGGTGAGCAGTTCTTC
>.|many|TRBV18|TRBJ1-1
CASSPGVNTEAFF
TGTGCCAGCTCACCTGGAGTGAACACTGAAGCTTTCTTT
>.|few|TRBV5-1|TRBJ1-6
CASSQEMPGSPLHF
TGCGCCAGCAGCCAGGAGATGCCGGGTTCACCCCTCCACTTT
>.|many|TRBV12-3/TRBV12-4|TRBJ2-1
CASSPFLLGGNEQFF
TGTGCCAGCAGCCCCTTTTTGTTGGGTGGGAATGAGCAGTTCTTC
>.|many|TRBV5-5|TRBJ1-1
CASSDLLGEAFF
TGTGCCAGCAGCGACCTATTGGGTGAAGCTTTCTTT
>.|many|TRBV28|TRBJ2-7
CASTATGYTYEQYF
TGTGCCAGCACCGCCACGGGCTATACCTACGAGCAGTACTTC